This TCR beta chain is from a study of OX40 agonist ivuxolimab in advanced cancers. Study results and caveats: Low clonal expansion, among the lowest seen, marked partial responders at 0.1-3.0 mg/kg.

In regard to this clone: The antigen is undetermined.

Assay: immunoSEQ multiplex PCR; the TCRdb copy retains only in-frame clones and omits some. Of some 55,000 clones in the sample, 75% to 80% were seen once. The source is an adult with an advanced solid tumor such as melanoma, head and neck, liver or kidney cancer. Sequences were derived from CD4+ or CD8+ T cells sorted from blood, sampled in a trial of the OX40 agonist ivuxolimab.

The CDR3 region is CASSQGWNQPQHF. In DNA form, the CDR3 reads TGTGCCAGCAGCCAGGGGTGGAATCAGCCCCAGCATTTT. The rearrangement uses TRBV14 and TRBJ1-5; D gene uncertain. V was pared by 3 bases and J by 4 bases, with 7 bases between. Germline V gene sequence: CDR1 SGHDN, CDR2 FVKESK. This CDR3 spans 13 amino acids.